This T cell receptor (beta chain) was observed in a study of cytomegalovirus exposure and HLA in healthy donors. PCR was performed using 60 Vbeta and 13 Jbeta primers. TCRdb's copy holds only in-frame clones and misses some; the assay was immunoSEQ multiplex PCR. The sample yields 180,000 or so clones, 79% seen once. The CDR3 has 15 residues. The V gene lost 1 base and the J gene lost 4 bases, with 11 bases spanning the gap. Germline assignment: CDR1 SNHLY and CDR2 FYNNEI. A note on this clone: Other DNA sequences within the sample encode an identical CDR3.

The rearrangement joins TRBV2 to TRBJ1-3, with a tentative D call TRBD1 (6 bases). Specimen: PBMCs. The source of this sequence is a woman aged 50 to 60 in good health and CMV-seronegative. The CDR3 sequence is CASSEDRTVGNTIYF. CDR3 in DNA: TGTGCCAGCAGTGAAGATAGGACAGTCGGAAACACCATATATTTT. The whole variable domain, filled in from reference TRBV2 and TRBJ1-3, reads EPEVTQTPSHQVTQMGQEVILRCVPISNHLYFYWYRQILGQKVEFLVSFYNNEISEKSEIFDDQFSVERPDGSNFTLKIRSTKLEDSAMYFCASSEDRTVGNTIYFGEGSWLTVV.